Below, one T cell receptor beta chain is given with its context. This entry is derived from a study of OX40 agonist ivuxolimab in advanced cancers. Overall study: Participants, approximately 83% male, averaged around 64 years of age, ranging from about 23 to 79.

Some clones are missing from TCRdb's copy, which holds only in-frame ones; the method was immunoSEQ multiplex PCR. The table includes roughly 59,000 clones, over 75% detected once. V lost 8 bases and J 0 bases, leaving 12 bases between the germline ends. This CDR3 is 14 amino acids long. The V gene's germline CDR1 is SEHNR and CDR2 FQNEAQ (reference sequence). The material sequenced was CD4+ or CD8+ T cells sorted from blood, taken in a trial of the OX40 agonist ivuxolimab. This TCR was recovered from an adult with an advanced solid tumor such as melanoma, head and neck, liver or kidney cancer. The chain combines TRBV7-9 with TRBJ2-3; D unresolved. CDR3 DNA: TGTGCCAGCTCTCGGGCCTCTAGCACAGATACGCAGTATTTT. Residues: CASSRASSTDTQYF.